The entry that follows covers one TCR beta chain sequence. The antigen remains undetermined. The data stem from a study of cytomegalovirus exposure and HLA in healthy donors. Looking at the study overall: Ancestry clustering placed about four fifths of over 300 genotyped donors in the Caucasian-associated cluster. Study-level results: As was reported, the classifier diagnosed cytomegalovirus status with high specificity and sensitivity. Follow-up analysis found HLA locus-dependent TCR association rates, highest for DRB1 and lowest for HLA-C.

In the PCR, 60 Vbeta and 13 Jbeta primers were used. Clones were sequenced by immunoSEQ multiplex PCR, and TCRdb holds only the in-frame ones, with some missing. Seen here are around 70,000 clones, roughly 60% observed once, and the top ten hold 2.5% to 3%. Trimming shortened V by 3 bases and J by 5 bases, and 8 bases separated the two germline ends. Germline V lookup: CDR1 SGHRS, CDR2 YFSETQ. CDR3 length equals 12 residues. Material for sequencing was PBMCs. This TCR came from a man under 40 in good health and CMV-seronegative. The chain employs TRBV5-1 and TRBJ2-5; D ambiguous. CDR3 protein: CASSWSQETQYF. CDR3 DNA: TGCGCCAGCAGCTGGTCCCAGGAGACCCAGTACTTC.